The 23 T cell receptor beta chains given below trace back to one sample, sequenced in a study of cytomegalovirus exposure and HLA in healthy donors. PCR amplification relied on 60 Vbeta primers (plus 13 Jbeta primers). Measured with immunoSEQ multiplex PCR; TCRdb has only the in-frame clones, and not every one. The profile covers roughly 180,000 clones, with about 80% appearing a single time and 3.5% to 4.5% taken by the ten largest. The source material was PBMCs. These receptors all come from a woman aged 60-70 years in good health and CMV-seropositive.

V and J are TRBV5-1 and TRBJ2-2; D may be TRBD1 (7 bases). V lost 5 bases, J lost 4 bases, and 27 bases lay in between. The length of the CDR3 is 19 residues. Germline loops: CDR1 SGHRS, CDR2 YFSETQ. The CDR3 DNA reads as TGCGCCAGCAGATCCGGGACAGTTAAACCCTCCGGGAGCACCGGGGAGCTGTTTTTT. Its translation: CASRSGTVKPSGSTGELFF. Supplemented by reference TRBV5-1 and TRBJ2-2, the full variable domain reads KAGVTQTPRYLIKTRGQQVTLSCSPISGHRSVSWYQQTPGQGLQFLFEYFSETQRNKGNFPGRFSGRQFSNSRSEMNVSTLELGDSALYLCASRSGTVKPSGSTGELFFGEGSRLTVL.

This chain links TRBV11-3 with TRBJ2-1, with 14 bases lining up with TRBD2. CDR3 length: 18 amino acids. The germline CDR1 and CDR2 sequences are SGHNT and YENEEA. Trimming at V came to 4 bases and at J to 4 bases, leaving 9 bases not matched to a gene. This CDR3 is CASSSGGLAGVSYNEQFF. CDR3 in DNA: TGTGCCAGCAGCTCAGGGGGACTAGCGGGAGTGTCATACAATGAGCAGTTCTTC.

The genes are TRBV5-1 and TRBJ1-6; no reliable D call. The CDR3 loop spans 15 amino acids. Trimming removed 4 bases at V and 7 bases at J, with 15 bases between. In germline, CDR1 is SGHRS, CDR2 YFSETQ. CDR3 coding DNA: TGCGCCAGCAGCCCACCGGAGGATAGGAATTCACCCCTCCACTTT. It specifies CASSPPEDRNSPLHF. The full variable domain, completed using reference TRBV5-1 and TRBJ1-6, is KAGVTQTPRYLIKTRGQQVTLSCSPISGHRSVSWYQQTPGQGLQFLFEYFSETQRNKGNFPGRFSGRQFSNSRSEMNVSTLELGDSALYLCASSPPEDRNSPLHFGNGTRLTVT.

The rearrangement joins TRBV28 to TRBJ2-1; no clear D gene. The CDR3 consists of 15 residues. In germline, CDR1 is MDHEN, CDR2 SYDVKM. Trimming took off 5 bases at V and 0 bases at J, with 11 bases between the two ends. The CDR3 loop is CASSEQLISYNEQFF. DNA for the CDR3: TGTGCCAGCAGTGAACAGTTGATCTCCTACAATGAGCAGTTCTTC.

J is TRBJ2-1 and V is TRBV7-9, with D perhaps matching TRBD2 (7 bases). CDR3 length: 15 amino acids. Germline CDR1 is SEHNR and CDR2 is FQNEAQ (reference sequence). V shed 5 bases and J shed 10 bases, with 21 bases lying between them. The CDR3 protein is CASSPLGGPPGEQFF. CDR3 sequence (DNA): TGTGCCAGCAGCCCTCTGGGGGGGCCACCCGGGGAGCAGTTCTTC.

V gene TRBV4-1 combines with J gene TRBJ1-1, with D possibly being TRBD1 (6 bases). Germline V CDR1 and CDR2: MGHRA, YSYEKL. V gave up 0 bases and J gave up 1 base, with 15 bases separating them. This CDR3 has 17 residues. CDR3 amino acids: CASSQEVAKGENTEAFF. The CDR3 DNA reads as TGCGCCAGCAGCCAAGAGGTTGCCAAGGGGGAGAACACTGAAGCTTTCTTT.

CDR3 amino acids: CASKTSRGIPNTEAFF. Here the CDR3 DNA reads TGTGCCAGTAAAACCTCGCGAGGGATTCCGAACACTGAAGCTTTCTTT. J is TRBJ1-1 and V is TRBV19; D is unresolved. V shed 7 bases and J shed 1 base, with 19 bases lying between them. Per the germline V gene, CDR1 is LNHDA and CDR2 is SQIVND (reference sequence). The CDR3 totals 16 residues.

The CDR3, as DNA: TGTGCCAGTATCCCGGGGGGCGGAGACTACGAGCAGTACTTC. It translates to CASIPGGGDYEQYF. The chain joins TRBV2 to TRBJ2-7; the D gene is possibly TRBD2 (7 bases). Trimming took off 9 bases at V and 3 bases at J, with 18 bases between the two ends. In germline, CDR1 is SNHLY, CDR2 FYNNEI. The CDR3 runs 14 residues.

The rearrangement links TRBV7-9 to TRBJ2-1, with 10 positions matching TRBD2. CDR1 and CDR2 from the germline V gene are SEHNR and FQNEAQ (reference sequence). This CDR3 spans 14 amino acids. V lost 7 bases and J lost 6; bases outside the gene matches: 6. The CDR3: CASKLAGVINEQFF. CDR3 bases: TGTGCCAGCAAGCTAGCGGGGGTTATCAATGAGCAGTTCTTC.

Only a few counts were recorded for this clone. This chain's CDR3 is CASSYPPGQAPGELFF. As DNA, the CDR3 is TGTGCCAGCAGTTACCCCCCAGGGCAAGCCCCCGGGGAGCTGTTTTTT. The rearrangement joins TRBV6-6 to TRBJ2-2; possible D gene TRBD1, 5 bases. CDR3 length: 16 residues. Per germline, CDR1 MNHNY and CDR2 SVGAGI (reference sequence). V was cut by 2 bases and J by 6 bases, with 16 bases left in between.

This clone was found a few times. The chain has TRBV6-1 and TRBJ2-3; D is possibly TRBD2 (5 bases). Germline V CDR1 and CDR2: MNHNS, SASEGT. The CDR3 consists of 13 residues. Between the trimmed V and J ends, which lost 6 bases and 6 bases, there was a span of 13 bases. The CDR3 protein is CASRGTGLDTQYF. CDR3 sequence (DNA): TGTGCCAGCAGGGGCACGGGGTTGGATACGCAGTATTTT.

The chain links TRBV7-3 to TRBJ2-5, with D tentatively TRBD2 (5 bases). Germline V CDR1 and CDR2: SGHTA, FQGTGA. This CDR3 is 15 amino acids long. V was shortened by 0 bases and J by 1 base, with 9 bases between the two germline ends. The CDR3 nucleotides read TGTGCCAGCAGCTTAACGGCTAGCTCCCAAGAGACCCAGTACTTC. This encodes CASSLTASSQETQYF.

The DNA of the CDR3 is TGCGCCAGCAGCTTGGAGGCCGGGGGGGGACTTATGGTGCAGTTCTTC. It yields the protein CASSLEAGGGLMVQFF. The V and J genes are TRBV5-1 and TRBJ2-1, with TRBD2 matching 8 bases. The V and J ends lost 0 bases and 12 bases, in that order; junction bases with no gene match: 14. CDR3 length equals 16 residues. Per the germline V gene, CDR1 is SGHRS and CDR2 is YFSETQ. Full variable domain (rest looked up from reference TRBV5-1 and TRBJ2-1): KAGVTQTPRYLIKTRGQQVTLSCSPISGHRSVSWYQQTPGQGLQFLFEYFSETQRNKGNFPGRFSGRQFSNSRSEMNVSTLELGDSALYLCASSLEAGGGLMVQFFGPGTRLTVL.

The chain joins TRBV2 to TRBJ1-1; D is undetermined. Germline CDR1 SNHLY, CDR2 FYNNEI. The V end was cut by 11 bases, the J end by 7 bases, with 17 bases between. There are 12 residues in the CDR3. As DNA, the CDR3 is TGTGCCGGAAAAAGAGGCGGGATTGAAGCTTTCTTT. Translated, it gives CAGKRGGIEAFF.

The rearrangement uses TRBV10-3 and TRBJ2-3, with no clear D. This CDR3 has 15 residues. The V gene's germline CDR1 is ENHRY and CDR2 SYGVKD. V lost 0 bases and J 1 base, leaving 8 bases between the germline ends. CDR3 sequence: CAISESGQGTDTQYF. CDR3 sequence (DNA): TGTGCCATCAGTGAGTCGGGTCAGGGCACAGATACGCAGTATTTT.

The chain joins TRBV18 to TRBJ1-5, with 7 bases identical to TRBD1. After removal of 3 bases from V and 2 bases from J, the junction contained 4 bases not matched to a gene. CDR1 and CDR2 (germline): KGHSH, LQKENI. This CDR3 has 15 residues. CDR3 nucleotides: TGTGCCAGCTCACCCCAGGGGGGTGGCAATCAGCCCCAGCATTTT. This codes for CASSPQGGGNQPQHF. The full variable domain, with the rest looked up from reference TRBV18 and TRBJ1-5, is NAGVMQNPRHLVRRRGQEARLRCSPMKGHSHVYWYRQLPEEGLKFMVYLQKENIIDESGMPKERFSAEFPKEGPSILRIQQVVRGDSAAYFCASSPQGGGNQPQHFGDGTRLSIL.

The chain's CDR3 is CATSIARTTEQFF. The CDR3 nucleotides read TGTGCCACCAGCATCGCAAGGACAACTGAGCAGTTCTTC. The V gene is TRBV15, the J gene TRBJ2-1, with D perhaps TRBD1 (5 bases). The CDR3 covers 13 residues. Trimming took 4 bases from V and 9 from J, leaving 13 bases between them. CDR1 and CDR2 (germline): LNHNV, YYDKDF (reference sequence).

This clone was seen only a few times. The J gene is TRBJ1-6, the V gene TRBV19; weak D call: TRBD1 (5 bases). CDR3 length: 12 residues. Germline assignment: CDR1 LNHDA and CDR2 SQIVND (reference sequence). The CDR3, as DNA: TGTGCACTAGCGGCCGGGGGATCACCCCTCCACTTT. It yields the protein CALAAGGSPLHF.

The chain recombines TRBV7-8 with TRBJ1-1; the D gene is possibly TRBD1 (5 bases). Germline V gives CDR1 SGHVS, CDR2 FQNEAQ. The CDR3 covers 15 residues. V was trimmed by 6 bases and J by 0 bases, leaving 14 bases between them. Written as DNA, the CDR3 is TGTGCCAGCAGGTCTATTCGGGGGATGAACACTGAAGCTTTCTTT. It encodes CASRSIRGMNTEAFF.

This chain joins TRBV18 and TRBJ1-2; unclear D gene. The CDR3 runs to 13 residues. V lost 3 bases to trimming and J lost 8 bases, with 13 bases between them. Germline lookup yields CDR1 KGHSH and CDR2 LQKENI. The CDR3 nucleotides are TGTGCCAGCTCACCGGAGGCTCTTAACGGCTACACCTTC. Its protein product is CASSPEALNGYTF.

The chain carries TRBV2 and TRBJ2-3, with 9 bases fitting TRBD2. CDR1 and CDR2 from the germline V gene are SNHLY and FYNNEI. The CDR3 has 17 residues. The ends lost 2 bases at V and 4 bases at J; junction bases unmatched: 10. The CDR3 DNA reads as TGTGCCAGCAGTGAAAGGCTGGTAGCGGGGGCGTCAGATACGCAGTATTTT. It specifies CASSERLVAGASDTQYF.

This clone was observed a handful of times. V is TRBV9 and J is TRBJ2-6; 7 bases are a match to TRBD1. CDR1 and CDR2 from the germline V gene are SGDLS and YYNGEE. V was clipped by 6 bases and J by 1 base; unmatched bases: 13. This CDR3 comprises 18 residues. CDR3 sequence: CASTKTSGGPSGANVLTF. The CDR3, as DNA: TGTGCCAGCACTAAGACCTCAGGGGGACCTTCTGGGGCCAACGTCCTGACTTTC.

The rearrangement links TRBV5-4 to TRBJ2-7, with TRBD2 matching 13 bases. Germline values: CDR1 SGHNT, CDR2 YYREEE (reference sequence). Trimming cost V 3 bases and J 7 bases; bases outside gene matches: 7. The CDR3 totals 15 residues. CDR3 sequence reads: CASSYTSGRAEEQYF. CDR3 DNA sequence: TGTGCCAGCAGCTATACTAGCGGGAGGGCCGAGGAGCAGTACTTC.